A selection of T cell receptor beta chains follows, all from one sample in a study of regulatory T cells in long-lasting Graves disease. TCRdb recomputed calls from the multiplex PCR reads with MiXCR, one row per CDR3 protein. This sample carries around 450,000 distinct CDR3 sequences, 20% to 25% of them seen once, and the ten largest clones take over 6%. Sequencing was performed on peripheral blood mononuclear cells (PBMCs), taken when the disease was refractory, from a patient treated with antithyroid drugs. These receptors were taken from a female donor with Graves disease. CDR3s include the opening cysteine and the closing phenylalanine or tryptophan. The order of the fields is J gene, D gene, V gene, clone size, CDR3 protein, CDR3 DNA. D genes are given only for firm matches. Clone size is given for some rows only: seen once, a few or many times, or a class if the clone is expanded.

>TRBJ2-7|TRBD1|TRBV15|.
CATSPRQGAYEQYF
TGTGCCACCAGCCCCCGACAGGGAGCCTACGAGCAGTACTTC
>TRBJ2-2|.|TRBV12-3/TRBV12-4|few
CASSLKRAGELFF
TGTGCCAGCAGTTTAAAGCGAGCCGGGGAGCTGTTTTTT
>TRBJ2-5|.|TRBV28|many
CATGAETQYF
TGTGCGACCGGGGCAGAGACCCAGTACTTC
>TRBJ1-4|.|TRBV24-1|few
CAPPFEKLFF
TGTGCCCCCCCGTTCGAAAAACTGTTTTTT
>TRBJ1-1|.|TRBV12-3/TRBV12-4|.
CASSFNLRDVNTEAFF
TGTGCCAGCAGTTTTAACTTGAGAGACGTGAACACTGAAGCTTTCTTT
>TRBJ2-5|.|TRBV7-9|.
CASTFSLEETQYF
TGTGCCAGCACCTTTTCGCTCGAAGAGACCCAGTACTTC
>TRBJ2-5|TRBD2|TRBV5-4|.
CASSLVTSGRAFQEIQYF
TGTGCCAGCAGCTTGGTGACTAGCGGGAGGGCTTTTCAAGAGATCCAGTACTTC
>TRBJ1-4|.|TRBV7-9|.
CASSLKGGDEKLFF
TGTGCCAGCAGCTTAAAAGGAGGGGATGAAAAACTGTTTTTT
>TRBJ2-5|.|TRBV29-1|few
CSVALHQGQETQYF
TGCAGCGTTGCCTTGCATCAGGGGCAAGAGACCCAGTACTTC
>TRBJ2-1|TRBD1|TRBV28|.
CASSLAGTGAHEQFF
TGTGCCAGCAGCCTAGCCGGGACAGGGGCCCATGAGCAGTTCTTC
>TRBJ1-2|.|TRBV5-1|few
CASSPVGERYTF
TGCGCCAGCAGCCCGGTCGGGGAACGGTACACCTTC
>TRBJ2-5|.|TRBV2|many
CASSEVGGGETQYF
TGTGCCAGCAGTGAAGTTGGGGGCGGGGAGACCCAGTACTTC
>TRBJ2-7|TRBD1|TRBV7-9|many
CASSLWDSREQYF
TGTGCCAGCAGCTTATGGGACAGTCGCGAGCAGTACTTC
>TRBJ2-1|TRBD2|TRBV7-9|.
CASSPPGLVGDEQFF
TGTGCCAGCAGCCCCCCTGGACTAGTAGGCGATGAGCAGTTCTTC
>TRBJ1-5|TRBD1|TRBV6-1|.
CASTPVGQYSNQPQHF
TGTGCCAGCACCCCAGTGGGACAGTATAGCAATCAGCCCCAGCATTTT
>TRBJ2-2|.|TRBV11-2|many
CATLSPGHGNTGELFF
TGTGCCACCCTATCACCGGGACACGGAAACACCGGGGAGCTGTTTTTT
>TRBJ1-1|TRBD1|TRBV29-1|many
CSVVTGGWTEAFF
TGCAGCGTGGTAACAGGGGGCTGGACTGAAGCTTTCTTT
>TRBJ2-7|TRBD1|TRBV20-1|few
CSALGWAGGLNEQYF
TGCAGTGCCCTGGGGTGGGCAGGGGGTCTTAACGAGCAGTACTTC
>TRBJ1-1|.|TRBV27|many
CASSLSLGTNTEAFF
TGTGCCAGCAGTTTATCCCTCGGGACGAACACTGAAGCTTTCTTT
>TRBJ2-4|.|TRBV3-1|many
CASSRSRANIQYF
TGTGCCAGCAGCCGCAGTAGGGCCAACATTCAGTACTTC
>TRBJ2-7|.|TRBV28|many
CASSTATYEQYF
TGTGCCAGCAGCACAGCCACATACGAGCAGTACTTC
>TRBJ1-1|.|TRBV6-5|many
CASSYGGLNTEAFF
TGTGCCAGCAGTTATGGGGGGCTTAACACTGAAGCTTTCTTT
>TRBJ2-3|.|TRBV5-1|.
CASSFQQASDTQYF
TGCGCCAGCAGCTTTCAGCAGGCCTCAGATACGCAGTATTTT
>TRBJ1-4|.|TRBV5-4|.
CASSLSIMLFF
TGTGCCAGCAGCTTGTCGATAATGCTGTTTTTT
>TRBJ2-7|TRBD1|TRBV7-8|many
CASSFRFLTGGNEQYF
TGTGCCAGCAGCTTCCGCTTCCTGACAGGGGGCAACGAGCAGTACTTC
>TRBJ2-3|TRBD2|TRBV12-3/TRBV12-4|.
CASSLRLAEATDTQYF
TGTGCCAGCAGTTTAAGGCTAGCGGAGGCCACAGATACGCAGTATTTT
>TRBJ2-3|TRBD2|TRBV28|few
CASSQTSAGTDTQYF
TGTGCCAGCAGCCAAACTAGCGCGGGCACAGATACGCAGTATTTT
>TRBJ1-2|.|TRBV28|many
CASSRDIGYTF
TGTGCCAGCAGCCGGGACATTGGCTACACCTTC
>TRBJ2-1|TRBD2|TRBV6-5|.
CASSWTSGTQEQFF
TGTGCCAGCAGTTGGACTAGCGGCACCCAGGAGCAGTTCTTC
>TRBJ1-6|TRBD1|TRBV10-1|many
CASRNPGQARSSYNSPLHF
TGCGCCAGCAGGAACCCAGGACAGGCCCGAAGCTCCTATAATTCACCCCTCCACTTT
>TRBJ1-1|.|TRBV6-1|.
CASRGSGVEAFF
TGTGCCAGCAGAGGCTCGGGGGTGGAGGCTTTCTTT